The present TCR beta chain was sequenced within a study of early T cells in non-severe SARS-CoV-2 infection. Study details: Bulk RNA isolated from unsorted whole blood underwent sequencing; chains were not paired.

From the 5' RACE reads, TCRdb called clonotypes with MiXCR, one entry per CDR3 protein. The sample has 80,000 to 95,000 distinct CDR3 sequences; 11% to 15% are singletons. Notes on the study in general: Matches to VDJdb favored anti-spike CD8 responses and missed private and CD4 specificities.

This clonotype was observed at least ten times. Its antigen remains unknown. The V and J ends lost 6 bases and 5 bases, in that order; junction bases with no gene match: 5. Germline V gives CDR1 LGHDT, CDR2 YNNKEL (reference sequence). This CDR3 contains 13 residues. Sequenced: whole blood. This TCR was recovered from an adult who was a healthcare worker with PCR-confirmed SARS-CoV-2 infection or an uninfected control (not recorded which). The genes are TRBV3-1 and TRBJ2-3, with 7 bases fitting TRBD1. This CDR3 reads CASRTTGLDTQYF. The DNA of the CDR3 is TGTGCCAGCAGGACGACAGGGTTAGATACGCAGTATTTT.